This T cell receptor (beta chain) is from a study of T cells in Graves' hyperthyroidism and ophthalmopathy. Researchers took RNA transcripts and amplified the TCR beta CDR3 regions from them. The HTBI primer set was used in a first-round RT-PCR of the TCR CDR3. From the multiplex PCR reads, TCRdb called clonotypes with MiXCR, one entry per CDR3 protein. The sample lists roughly 500,000 distinct CDR3 sequences, about 16% occurring once. The CDR3 runs to 14 residues. V gave up 2 bases and J gave up 8 bases, with 13 bases separating them. Sequenced material: blood. This TCR was sampled from a woman aged 25 to 45 with Graves' ophthalmopathy. J is TRBJ2-1 and V is TRBV12-3 or TRBV12-4; D may be TRBD1 or TRBD2 (5 bases each). The CDR3 coding sequence is TGTGCCAGCAGTTTATCAGGGAGTGGGCATGAGCAGTTCTTC. Its protein product is CASSLSGSGHEQFF.